What follows are 5 T cell receptor beta chains derived from one specimen sequenced in a study of T cells and Merkel cell carcinoma outcomes. Profiled with immunoSEQ multiplex PCR; TCRdb holds only in-frame clones, not every one. The sample has about 19,000 clones, approximately 80% seen once. The sample comprised tumor tissue from Merkel cell carcinoma. The origin of the receptors is a human donor with Merkel cell carcinoma.

This rearrangement joins TRBV5-6 to TRBJ1-1; D gene ambiguous. Trimming shortened V by 2 bases and J by 0 bases, and 2 bases separated the two germline ends. Germline values: CDR1 SGHDT, CDR2 YYEEEE. The CDR3 runs 12 residues. CDR3 bases: TGTGCCAGCAGCTTCGTGAACACTGAAGCTTTCTTT. This codes for CASSFVNTEAFF.

The table lists this clone with a count of one. The gene calls are TRBV18 and TRBJ1-1; no clear D. Per the germline V gene, CDR1 is KGHSH and CDR2 is LQKENI. V shed 3 bases and J shed 4 bases, with 9 bases lying between them. The CDR3 has 13 amino acids. The CDR3, as DNA: TGTGCCAGCTCACCGGGCTGGAGCACTGAAGCTTTCTTT. It is translated as CASSPGWSTEAFF.

This chain joins TRBV6-6 and TRBJ2-3; D may match TRBD1 or TRBD2 (5 bases each). The V gene's germline CDR1 is MNHNY and CDR2 SVGAGI (reference sequence). The ends were cut back, 2 bases at V and 7 bases at J, with 16 bases in the middle. The CDR3 consists of 15 residues. The CDR3 DNA reads as TGTGCCAGCAGTTACGAGGGGAACGCACGAAATACGCAGTATTTT. This gives the protein CASSYEGNARNTQYF.

The V gene is TRBV18, the J gene TRBJ2-1; 12 nucleotides align to TRBD2. V gave up 7 bases and J gave up 7 bases; unmatched junction bases: 5. The CDR3 spans 14 residues. Germline lookup yields CDR1 KGHSH and CDR2 LQKENI. CDR3 nucleotides: TGTGCCAGCTGGCGAACTAGCGGGGGGAATGAGCAGTTCTTC. Translated, it gives CASWRTSGGNEQFF.

The chain employs TRBV4-1 and TRBJ2-3; D is ambiguous. V lost 0 bases and J lost 1, with 17 bases in between. Germline-derived CDR1 and CDR2 are MGHRA and YSYEKL. This CDR3 has 18 residues. CDR3 region: CASSQDLRIRPGTDTQYF. CDR3 in DNA: TGCGCCAGCAGCCAAGATTTGAGAATTAGACCCGGCACAGATACGCAGTATTTT.